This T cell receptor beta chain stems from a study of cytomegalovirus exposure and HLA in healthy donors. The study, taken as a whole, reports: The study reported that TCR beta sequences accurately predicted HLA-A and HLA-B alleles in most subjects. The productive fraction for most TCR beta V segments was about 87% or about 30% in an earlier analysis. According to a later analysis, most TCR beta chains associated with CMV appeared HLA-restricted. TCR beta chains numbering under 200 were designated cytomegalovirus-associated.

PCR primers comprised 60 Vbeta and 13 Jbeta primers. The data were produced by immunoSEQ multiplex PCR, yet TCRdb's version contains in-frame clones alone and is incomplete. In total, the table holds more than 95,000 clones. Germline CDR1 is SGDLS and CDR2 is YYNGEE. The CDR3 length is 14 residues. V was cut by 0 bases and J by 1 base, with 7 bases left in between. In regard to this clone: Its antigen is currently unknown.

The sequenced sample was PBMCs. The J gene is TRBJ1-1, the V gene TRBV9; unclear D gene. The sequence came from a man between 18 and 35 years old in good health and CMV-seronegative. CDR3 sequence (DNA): TGTGCCAGCAGCGTAGGGCGGGGGAACACTGAAGCTTTCTTT. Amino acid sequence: CASSVGRGNTEAFF.